This T cell receptor beta chain was profiled in a study of blood T cell repertoires in COVID-19. About the research overall: Collection of acute and convalescent COVID-19 samples took place in the United States, Italy and Spain. Sources were T cells, B-cell-depleted T cells, or PBMCs; the material itself was cDNA or gDNA.

The germline gives CDR1 DFQATT, CDR2 SNEGSKA (reference sequence). Germline trimming cut 3 bases from V and 7 bases from J; bases unmatched to any gene: 6. This CDR3 contains 12 residues. Authors' data handling: From reference gene primer amplification, estimates of nucleated cell counts were derived. Assay used: immunoSEQ multiplex PCR; TCRdb lists only in-frame clones, some missing. V and J calls and clone size are copied from that table; D and trimming were computed from the DNA. Among about 200,000 clones listed, 85% were seen once. The chain employs TRBV20-1 and TRBJ2-7, with TRBD1 identical over 7 bases. The origin of this receptor is a woman in her 70s with COVID-19, enrolled during active disease. Specimen: peripheral blood. CDR3 in amino acids: CSASSNRGEQYF. The CDR3 coding sequence is TGCAGTGCTAGTTCAAACAGGGGTGAGCAGTACTTC.